Following are 5 T cell receptor beta chains from one sample sequenced in a study of CD8 T cells in Susac syndrome. After extraction with the RNeasy kit, about 0.5 to 1 ug of the RNA was reverse transcribed using random hexamers. TCRdb re-called the immunoSEQ multiplex PCR reads through MiXCR, storing one row per CDR3 protein. The sample includes hundreds of thousands of distinct CDR3 sequences, about 88% seen only once; the top ten take approximately 0.18%. Sequenced sample: CD8+ T cells from PBMCs. These TCRs come from a human donor with multiple sclerosis.

The chain is built from TRBV29-1 and TRBJ2-7, with 7 bases aligning to TRBD2. This CDR3 has 12 residues. Germline-derived CDR1 and CDR2 are SQVTM and ANQGSEA. J gave up 7 bases and V 6 bases, and 9 bases lay outside the gene matches. The CDR3 DNA is TGCAGCGTCGGACTAGTTTGGGAGGAGCAGTACTTC. It specifies CSVGLVWEEQYF.

The rearrangement uses TRBV13 and TRBJ2-3; D possibly corresponds to TRBD2 (5 bases). The CDR3 has 17 amino acids. Germline V gene sequence: CDR1 PRHDT, CDR2 FYEKMQ (reference sequence). Trimming pared 3 bases from V and 4 bases from J, leaving 20 bases between. The CDR3 loop is CASSFISGSPLSDTQYF. The CDR3 DNA follows: TGTGCCAGCAGCTTTATCTCTGGGAGTCCTCTGTCAGATACGCAGTATTTT. The full variable domain, completed using reference TRBV13 and TRBJ2-3, is AAGVIQSPRHLIKEKRETATLKCYPIPRHDTVYWYQQGPGQDPQFLISFYEKMQSDKGSIPDRFSAQQFSDYHSELNMSSLELGDSALYFCASSFISGSPLSDTQYFGPGTRLTVL.

This sequence joins TRBV6-1 and TRBJ2-1, with TRBD2 matching 9 bases. After removal of 2 bases from V and 12 bases from J, the junction contained 11 bases not matched to a gene. The germline V gene encodes CDR1 MNHNS and CDR2 SASEGT. There are 15 residues in the CDR3. CDR3 in amino acids: CASSELGLAGRRQFF. The CDR3 bases are TGTGCCAGCAGTGAATTGGGACTAGCCGGACGGCGGCAGTTCTTC.

The chain combines TRBV27 with TRBJ2-1, with D unresolved. The germline V and J ends were trimmed by 6 bases and 7 bases, with 16 bases remaining between them. Per germline, CDR1 MNHEY and CDR2 SMNVEV (reference sequence). This CDR3 spans 14 amino acids. DNA of the CDR3: TGTGCCAGCAGGTCCGGCCCCGCTCCGAATGAGCAGTTCTTC. It codes for CASRSGPAPNEQFF.

The chain recombines TRBV6-5 with TRBJ2-5; no clear D. The germline V gene encodes CDR1 MNHEY and CDR2 SVGAGI. The CDR3 has 13 amino acids. Between the trimmed V and J ends, which lost 4 bases and 9 bases, there was a span of 15 bases. DNA of the CDR3: TGTGCCAGCAGTTGGACCCGGTCTGGTCCCCAGTACTTC. The encoded protein is CASSWTRSGPQYF.